This T cell receptor (beta chain) was recorded in a study of tumor T cells in aggressive B-cell lymphoma. This clone has only a few counts. Some clones are missing from TCRdb's copy, which holds only in-frame ones; the method was immunoSEQ multiplex PCR. The table shows about 5,600 clones, with around 79% occurring only once. Sequenced input: tumor tissue. The sequence came from an adult with diffuse large B cell lymphoma.

As DNA, the CDR3 is TGCAGCACCCTAGCGGAGACCTCCTACGAGCAGTACTTC. Protein: CSTLAETSYEQYF. The chain is built from TRBV29-1 and TRBJ2-7, with 7 bases that match TRBD2. The CDR3 extends over 13 amino acids. Germline lookup yields CDR1 SQVTM and CDR2 ANQGSEA. Trimming at V came to 8 bases and at J to 0 bases, leaving 7 bases not matched to a gene.